A single T cell receptor beta chain is shown here with its context. Antigen specificity is unknown. The data were taken from a study of T cells in Graves' hyperthyroidism and ophthalmopathy. Study-level findings and limits: Researchers report that a 13 V-J model separated ophthalmopathy from stable hyperthyroidism. Prediction of ophthalmopathy progression came a median around 6.1 months pre-onset.

Stable disease denoted Graves' hyperthyroidism without ophthalmopathy progression within 18 months. From germline, CDR1 is SGHRS and CDR2 YFSETQ. V was trimmed by 3 bases and J by 10 bases, leaving 14 bases between them. This CDR3 has 13 amino acids. The CDR3 regions of TCR beta were amplified from RNA transcripts. The study used the HTBI primer set for a first-round RT-PCR of the TCR CDR3. TCRdb recomputed calls from the multiplex PCR reads with MiXCR, one row per CDR3 protein. This sample has around 400,000 distinct CDR3 sequences, with 25% found just once. The source of this sequence is a man in his forties or fifties with Graves' hyperthyroidism. The V gene is TRBV5-1, the J gene TRBJ2-1; no clear D gene. The source material was blood. The CDR3 DNA reads as TGCGCCAGCAGCTCCCCCCGATTAGGAGAGCAGTTCTTC. Encoded protein: CASSSPRLGEQFF.